Listed below are T cell receptor beta chains from one sample, sequenced in a study of T cell responses to AZD1222 COVID-19 vaccine. Here immunoSEQ multiplex PCR was the method, and the copy in TCRdb shows in-frame clones only, minus some. The sample yields roughly 140,000 clones, around 94% seen once. This sample comprised peripheral blood, obtained on day 0 of AZD1222 vaccination. Source of these receptors: an adult in good health. Each CDR3 is given with its conserved first and last residue. Fields, in order: J gene, V gene, CDR3 protein.

j_call: TRBJ2-3
v_call: TRBV4-3
cdr3_aa: CASSQDYTSGSRTDTQYF

j_call: TRBJ1-1
v_call: TRBV5-1
cdr3_aa: CASPAMDGLNTEAFF

j_call: TRBJ1-2
v_call: TRBV4-3
cdr3_aa: CASSHAREGPNYTF

j_call: TRBJ2-3
v_call: TRBV6-4
cdr3_aa: CASSDGDLNTDTQYF

j_call: TRBJ1-1
v_call: TRBV5-4
cdr3_aa: CASSRDSRQEAFF

j_call: TRBJ1-2
v_call: TRBV5-1
cdr3_aa: CASSLPTGDGYTF

j_call: TRBJ2-2
v_call: TRBV18
cdr3_aa: CASSPLQSTGELFF

j_call: TRBJ2-1
v_call: TRBV10-3
cdr3_aa: CAISEGEINNEQFF

j_call: TRBJ1-2
v_call: TRBV7-2
cdr3_aa: CASSVTGDYGYTF

j_call: TRBJ1-1
v_call: TRBV5-1
cdr3_aa: CASGTGMNTEAFF

j_call: TRBJ1-2
v_call: TRBV15
cdr3_aa: CATSRPVRQGGGYTF

j_call: TRBJ2-1
v_call: TRBV12-5
cdr3_aa: CASGLPDRGVSNEQFF

j_call: TRBJ1-1
v_call: TRBV12-5
cdr3_aa: CASGFGLSTEAFF

j_call: TRBJ2-1
v_call: TRBV4-2
cdr3_aa: CASSQVQREGVYEQFF

j_call: TRBJ1-2
v_call: TRBV6-5
cdr3_aa: CASSFPDRDLYGYTF

j_call: TRBJ1-2
v_call: TRBV5-1
cdr3_aa: CASSTESHGYTF

j_call: TRBJ1-6
v_call: TRBV3-1/TRBV3-2
cdr3_aa: CASQRGARSYNSPLHF

j_call: TRBJ1-5
v_call: TRBV15
cdr3_aa: CATSRDHQGNQPQHF

j_call: TRBJ2-2
v_call: TRBV9
cdr3_aa: CASSVERGALAGELFF

j_call: TRBJ1-2
v_call: TRBV10-3
cdr3_aa: CAIPVRDRVGKVGSVYGYTF

j_call: TRBJ2-5
v_call: TRBV9
cdr3_aa: CASSVVGQGSPETQYF

j_call: TRBJ2-5
v_call: TRBV4-1
cdr3_aa: CASSQGIGPTSQETQYF

j_call: TRBJ2-3
v_call: TRBV29-1
cdr3_aa: CSVYSGAGVSTDTQYF

j_call: TRBJ1-2
v_call: TRBV19
cdr3_aa: CASSPFDRGPYGYTF

j_call: TRBJ1-5
v_call: TRBV15
cdr3_aa: CATSRGQLNQPQHF

j_call: TRBJ1-2
v_call: TRBV6-5
cdr3_aa: CASSYSQGLYGYTF

j_call: TRBJ1-5
v_call: TRBV6-5
cdr3_aa: CASSNAPSNQPQHF

j_call: TRBJ1-5
v_call: TRBV5-1
cdr3_aa: CASSLGRGRAPQHF

j_call: TRBJ1-4
v_call: TRBV2
cdr3_aa: CASKQQRDNEKLFF

j_call: TRBJ2-3
v_call: TRBV2
cdr3_aa: CASSELGGAEDTQYF

j_call: TRBJ1-1
v_call: TRBV21-1
cdr3_aa: CASSKGAGQVGMNTEAFF

j_call: TRBJ1-1
v_call: TRBV7-9
cdr3_aa: CASSFPFFLNTEAFF

j_call: TRBJ1-5
v_call: TRBV19
cdr3_aa: CASRKQGSNQPQHF

j_call: TRBJ1-1
v_call: TRBV3-1/TRBV3-2
cdr3_aa: CASSQDGPSAGAFF

j_call: TRBJ1-2
v_call: TRBV28
cdr3_aa: CATKYRAGYGYTF

j_call: TRBJ2-2
v_call: TRBV30
cdr3_aa: CALAVTNTGELFF

j_call: TRBJ1-6
v_call: TRBV5-1
cdr3_aa: CASSLGDRASSYNSPLHF

j_call: TRBJ1-5
v_call: TRBV6-1
cdr3_aa: CASSETGHQPQHF

j_call: TRBJ2-4
v_call: TRBV7-9
cdr3_aa: CASSMGQGAKNIQYF

j_call: TRBJ1-2
v_call: TRBV6-1
cdr3_aa: CASSALTGTGGGGYTF

j_call: TRBJ1-2
v_call: TRBV19
cdr3_aa: CASWDRTNYGYTF